These T cell receptor beta chains were read from a single sample in a study of OX40 agonist ivuxolimab in advanced cancers. Some clones are missing from TCRdb's copy, which holds only in-frame ones; the method was immunoSEQ multiplex PCR. The table shows under 80,000 clones, with 85% to 95% occurring only once. The sample consisted of CD4+ or CD8+ T cells sorted from blood, taken in a trial of the OX40 agonist ivuxolimab. These receptor sequences come from an adult with an advanced solid tumor such as melanoma, head and neck, liver or kidney cancer. Both conserved end residues are part of each CDR3. The order of the fields is D gene, clone size, V gene, J gene, CDR3 DNA, CDR3 protein. The D gene is left open where the match is weak. Size values are once, few and many counts, or a class for expanded clones, and some rows have none.

d_gene: TRBD1
abundance: .
v_gene: TRBV5-1
j_gene: TRBJ1-2
CDR3nt: TGCGCCAGCACCCGGGACAGGGACCGACTTTATGGCTACACCTTC
CDR3aa: CASTRDRDRLYGYTF

d_gene: .
abundance: few
v_gene: TRBV27
j_gene: TRBJ1-1
CDR3nt: TGTGCCAGCAGTCCGTTGACCAACACTGAAGCTTTCTTT
CDR3aa: CASSPLTNTEAFF

d_gene: .
abundance: .
v_gene: TRBV28
j_gene: TRBJ1-2
CDR3nt: TGTGCCAGCAGTTTACGCACAGGGCCCCGGTATGGCTACACCTTC
CDR3aa: CASSLRTGPRYGYTF

d_gene: TRBD1
abundance: .
v_gene: TRBV5-4
j_gene: TRBJ1-5
CDR3nt: TGTGCCAGCAGCTTGGGGACAGGGCTGGGGCAGCCCCAGCATTTT
CDR3aa: CASSLGTGLGQPQHF

d_gene: .
abundance: .
v_gene: TRBV27
j_gene: TRBJ2-7
CDR3nt: TGTGCCAGCAGTTCCGATGGTTACGAGCAGTACTTC
CDR3aa: CASSSDGYEQYF

d_gene: TRBD2
abundance: .
v_gene: TRBV2
j_gene: TRBJ2-4
CDR3nt: TGTGCCAGCAGCCCCTCGGCGGGGGGGCCAAACATTCAGTACTTC
CDR3aa: CASSPSAGGPNIQYF

d_gene: TRBD2
abundance: once
v_gene: TRBV4-2
j_gene: TRBJ2-3
CDR3nt: TGTGCCAGCAGCCAAGATCCCCCCACGACTAGCGGGAGCACAGATACGCAGTATTTT
CDR3aa: CASSQDPPTTSGSTDTQYF

d_gene: .
abundance: .
v_gene: TRBV7-6
j_gene: TRBJ1-2
CDR3nt: TGTGCCAGCAGCCTTGGCGGAGGGGTGGACTATGGCTACACCTTC
CDR3aa: CASSLGGGVDYGYTF

d_gene: .
abundance: .
v_gene: TRBV7-9
j_gene: TRBJ2-2
CDR3nt: TGTGCCAGCAGCCCCCCGGCCGGGGAGCTGTTTTTT
CDR3aa: CASSPPAGELFF

d_gene: .
abundance: .
v_gene: TRBV30
j_gene: TRBJ1-2
CDR3nt: TGTGCCTTCGCGAGGACCGGGCCTCTCTATGGCTACACCTTC
CDR3aa: CAFARTGPLYGYTF

d_gene: TRBD1
abundance: once
v_gene: TRBV6-6
j_gene: TRBJ2-7
CDR3nt: TGTGCCAGCAGTCCCACAGGGGGAAGTTACGAGCAGTACTTC
CDR3aa: CASSPTGGSYEQYF

d_gene: TRBD2
abundance: .
v_gene: TRBV4-1
j_gene: TRBJ2-3
CDR3nt: TGCGCCAGCAGCCCCTGGGCTAGCGGGGGGACAGATACGCAGTATTTT
CDR3aa: CASSPWASGGTDTQYF

d_gene: .
abundance: .
v_gene: TRBV29-1
j_gene: TRBJ1-2
CDR3nt: TGCAGCGTTGAGGTGCCGGGGGGCTACACCTTC
CDR3aa: CSVEVPGGYTF

d_gene: TRBD1
abundance: .
v_gene: TRBV27
j_gene: TRBJ2-7
CDR3nt: TGTGCCAGCAGTTCACTCCTGACAGGGACCTACGAGCAGTACTTC
CDR3aa: CASSSLLTGTYEQYF

d_gene: TRBD2
abundance: .
v_gene: TRBV6-5
j_gene: TRBJ2-5
CDR3nt: TGTGCCAGCAGTTCCTTCTGGGGTAGCGGGGGGGAGACCCAGTACTTC
CDR3aa: CASSSFWGSGGETQYF

d_gene: .
abundance: .
v_gene: TRBV10-1
j_gene: TRBJ2-3
CDR3nt: TGCGCCAGCAGTGAGAGGGCCGGCACAGATACGCAGTATTTT
CDR3aa: CASSERAGTDTQYF

d_gene: .
abundance: .
v_gene: TRBV5-6
j_gene: TRBJ1-5
CDR3nt: TGTGCCAGCAGCTTGGCGCCCAATCAGCCCCAGCATTTT
CDR3aa: CASSLAPNQPQHF

d_gene: .
abundance: .
v_gene: TRBV27
j_gene: TRBJ1-1
CDR3nt: TGTGCCAGCAGACTCACCGAATTGGGGGGGAACACTGAAGCTTTCTTT
CDR3aa: CASRLTELGGNTEAFF

d_gene: .
abundance: .
v_gene: TRBV6-5
j_gene: TRBJ2-1
CDR3nt: TGTGCCAGCAGTTACGTCAGGGGCAATGAGCAGTTCTTC
CDR3aa: CASSYVRGNEQFF

d_gene: .
abundance: .
v_gene: TRBV6-5
j_gene: TRBJ1-5
CDR3nt: TGTGCCAGCAGTTACGGGGGGGGGCAGCCCCAGCATTTT
CDR3aa: CASSYGGGQPQHF

d_gene: .
abundance: once
v_gene: TRBV29-1
j_gene: TRBJ2-2
CDR3nt: TGCAGCGTTGGGGGACAACCGGGCACCGGGGAGCTGTTTTTT
CDR3aa: CSVGGQPGTGELFF

d_gene: .
abundance: .
v_gene: TRBV29-1
j_gene: TRBJ1-3
CDR3nt: TGCAGCGTTGAAATGGCGAGTTCTGGAAACACCATATATTTT
CDR3aa: CSVEMASSGNTIYF